These T cell receptor beta chains were read from a single sample in a study of T cells in Graves' hyperthyroidism and ophthalmopathy. MiXCR, applied by TCRdb to the multiplex PCR reads, yields one record per CDR3 protein. The sample has 350,000 to 400,000 distinct CDR3 sequences, roughly 18% seen once. Specimen: blood. The receptors originated from a man younger than 35 with Graves' ophthalmopathy. Both conserved end residues are part of each CDR3. A D gene is named only where the DNA matches it firmly. A clone size is listed for some rows: how often the clone was seen (once, few, many), or a class if it is expanded.

size	D	V	J	CDR3	DNA
few	NA	TRBV6-1	TRBJ1-6	CASSVFSGRLGQNNSPLHF	TGTGCCAGCAGTGTCTTTTCGGGGAGGCTGGGGCAGAATAATTCACCCCTCCACTTT
NA	NA	TRBV20-1	TRBJ1-5	CSAEGRINQPQHF	TGCAGTGCCGAGGGACGGATCAATCAGCCCCAGCATTTT
many	NA	TRBV11-2	TRBJ2-7	CASSYKEQSLREQYF	TGTGCCAGCAGCTATAAGGAGCAGTCCCTGCGGGAGCAGTACTTC
many	NA	TRBV5-6	TRBJ2-7	CASSPGTHYEQYF	TGTGCCAGCAGCCCCGGGACCCACTACGAGCAGTACTTC
many	TRBD1	TRBV7-9	TRBJ2-7	CASSISGQGYEQYF	TGTGCCAGCAGCATTTCGGGACAGGGCTACGAGCAGTACTTC
many	NA	TRBV18	TRBJ2-1	CASSPVGYNEQFF	TGTGCCAGCTCACCAGTGGGCTACAATGAGCAGTTCTTC
few	NA	TRBV7-2	TRBJ2-7	CASSLFHNSREQYF	TGTGCCAGCAGCTTATTCCACAACTCCCGGGAGCAGTACTTC
many	NA	TRBV27	TRBJ2-1	CASSTPGTGFYEQFF	TGTGCCAGCAGTACACCCGGCACAGGGTTCTATGAGCAGTTCTTC
NA	TRBD2	TRBV20-1	TRBJ2-1	CSAVERDYNEQFF	TGCAGTGCGGTTGAGCGGGACTACAATGAGCAGTTCTTC
many	NA	TRBV6-1	TRBJ1-1	CASRTRTNTEAFF	TGTGCCAGCAGGACGAGGACGAACACTGAAGCTTTCTTT
few	NA	TRBV4-1	TRBJ1-4	CASSLYHPERGEKLFF	TGCGCCAGCAGCCTGTACCATCCCGAAAGGGGTGAAAAACTGTTTTTT
many	NA	TRBV9	TRBJ2-3	CASSAGSVDTQYF	TGTGCCAGCAGCGCAGGGAGTGTTGATACGCAGTATTTT
many	NA	TRBV3-1	TRBJ1-5	CASSRGVTVPSGGQPQHF	TGTGCCAGCAGCCGAGGCGTCACAGTTCCGTCCGGGGGTCAGCCCCAGCATTTT
few	NA	TRBV20-1	TRBJ1-4	CSANGQGDEKLFF	TGCAGTGCTAACGGACAAGGCGATGAAAAACTGTTTTTT
NA	TRBD1	TRBV4-1	TRBJ2-2	CASSHPGTGDTGELFF	TGCGCCAGCAGCCACCCCGGGACAGGGGACACCGGGGAGCTGTTTTTT
many	TRBD2	TRBV7-9	TRBJ2-5	CASRKAGEETQYF	TGTGCCAGCAGGAAAGCGGGGGAGGAGACCCAGTACTTC
many	NA	TRBV7-3	TRBJ1-2	CASSLQGEEGGYTF	TGTGCCAGCAGCCTACAGGGTGAGGAAGGGGGCTACACCTTC
few	TRBD2	TRBV3-1	TRBJ2-3	CASSQDGGVITDTQYF	TGTGCCAGCAGCCAAGACGGGGGGGTTATCACAGATACGCAGTATTTT
many	NA	TRBV11-2	TRBJ2-1	CASSLGGTEQFF	TGTGCCAGCAGCTTAGGGGGCACTGAGCAGTTCTTC
NA	NA	TRBV27	TRBJ2-5	CASTSNTGHNQETQYF	TGTGCCAGCACCAGCAACACCGGACACAACCAAGAGACCCAGTACTTC
NA	NA	TRBV12-3/TRBV12-4	TRBJ2-2	CASSPPWGAGNTGELFF	TGTGCCAGCAGTCCCCCCTGGGGGGCAGGGAACACCGGGGAGCTGTTTTTT
many	NA	TRBV12-3/TRBV12-4	TRBJ2-7	CASGGPGTYEQYF	TGTGCCAGTGGGGGGCCGGGGACCTACGAGCAGTACTTC
NA	NA	TRBV9	TRBJ2-3	CASALGASTDTQYF	TGTGCCAGCGCCCTTGGGGCTAGCACAGATACGCAGTATTTT
many	NA	TRBV3-1	TRBJ1-6	CASSQEQISPLHF	TGTGCCAGCAGCCAAGAGCAGATATCACCCCTCCACTTT
many	NA	TRBV6-1	TRBJ1-5	CASGGQGIGDSNQPQHF	TGTGCCAGCGGTGGCCAGGGGATCGGGGATAGCAATCAGCCCCAGCATTTT
NA	NA	TRBV19	TRBJ1-5	CASSMQLQPGNQPQHF	TGTGCCAGTAGTATGCAGCTACAACCGGGCAATCAGCCCCAGCATTTT
few	NA	TRBV6-1	TRBJ1-5	CASSESAFGGNQPQHF	TGTGCCAGCAGTGAAAGCGCATTTGGGGGGAATCAGCCCCAGCATTTT
NA	NA	TRBV20-1	TRBJ1-1	CSAGSLNTEAFF	TGCAGTGCCGGGTCCCTGAACACTGAAGCTTTCTTT
NA	NA	TRBV28	TRBJ1-2	CASGYRVGNYGYTF	TGTGCCAGCGGATACAGGGTAGGGAACTATGGCTACACCTTC
NA	NA	TRBV20-1	TRBJ2-5	CSAPETQYF	TGCAGCGCCCCAGAGACCCAGTACTTC
NA	NA	TRBV15	TRBJ1-1	CATSRTLTGQAEYTEALF	TGTGCCACCAGCAGAACCTTGACAGGCCAAGCAGAGTACACTGAAGCTCTCTTT
NA	NA	TRBV12-3/TRBV12-4	TRBJ1-3	CASSLIPTARSGNTIYF	TGTGCCAGCAGTTTAATCCCCACCGCCCGCTCTGGAAACACCATATATTTT
NA	NA	TRBV7-2	TRBJ1-1	CASSPGAQGSTEAFF	TGTGCCAGCAGCCCCGGTGCCCAGGGGAGCACTGAAGCTTTCTTT
many	TRBD1	TRBV6-1	TRBJ1-1	CASSEWRGGRAFF	TGTGCCAGCAGTGAATGGCGAGGGGGCCGGGCTTTCTTT
many	NA	TRBV28	TRBJ1-5	CASSWGFSNQPQHF	TGTGCCAGCAGTTGGGGATTTAGCAATCAGCCCCAGCATTTT
many	TRBD1	TRBV11-2	TRBJ1-1	CASSTRQGTNTEAFF	TGTGCCAGCAGCACCCGACAGGGTACGAACACTGAAGCTTTCTTT
NA	NA	TRBV29-1	TRBJ2-1	CSVEDSKERHNEQFF	TGCAGCGTTGAAGATTCCAAGGAAAGGCACAATGAGCAGTTCTTC
many	NA	TRBV12-3/TRBV12-4	TRBJ2-7	CASSGGTGRSSYEQYF	TGTGCCAGCAGTGGAGGCACGGGGAGGAGCTCCTACGAGCAGTACTTC
NA	TRBD1	TRBV7-9	TRBJ1-4	CASSGNQGGREKLFF	TGTGCCAGCAGCGGAAATCAGGGGGGGAGAGAAAAACTGTTTTTT
many	NA	TRBV6-1	TRBJ1-1	CASGGPGFWNTEAFF	TGTGCCAGCGGAGGCCCGGGGTTCTGGAACACTGAAGCTTTCTTT
NA	TRBD2	TRBV27	TRBJ2-7	CASSLLAGAGDEQYF	TGTGCCAGCAGTTTACTAGCGGGGGCCGGCGACGAGCAGTACTTC
many	NA	TRBV28	TRBJ1-5	CASIDGSIGPQHF	TGTGCCAGCATCGACGGATCTATAGGGCCCCAGCATTTT
few	NA	TRBV7-6	TRBJ1-6	CASSLGGSYNSPLHF	TGTGCCAGCAGCCTTGGCGGCTCCTATAATTCACCCCTCCACTTT
NA	NA	TRBV5-6	TRBJ2-3	CASSLRLAVTDTQYF	TGTGCCAGCAGCCTACGATTAGCGGTCACAGATACGCAGTATTTT
NA	TRBD1	TRBV5-5	TRBJ1-4	CASSLDPGQGGGKLFF	TGTGCCAGCAGCTTGGATCCGGGACAGGGAGGAGGAAAACTGTTTTTT
NA	TRBD1	TRBV20-1	TRBJ2-1	CSATGQGTYNEQFF	TGCAGTGCTACGGGACAGGGTACCTACAATGAGCAGTTCTTC